The clone carrying this TCR beta chain appeared a single time. Antigen unknown. The data stem from a study of shared clonotypes between healthy human individuals. CDR1 and CDR2 from the germline V gene are MNHNY and SVGAGI (reference sequence). This CDR3 region has 15 residues. V was clipped by 2 bases and J by 0 bases, with 8 bases between them. Study-level findings and limits: Larger richness was generally estimated for naive than memory subsets. Inspection by rarefaction showed sorted-subset sequencing to be incomplete despite large depth.

Using immunoSEQ multiplex PCR, the repertoire was profiled, and TCRdb retains in-frame clones only, with some absent. The sample gives some 2,000,000 clones, around 95% of which show up once; 0.13% is in the top ten. This chain connects TRBV6-6 to TRBJ1-3; TRBD1 is a possible D gene (5 bases). This clonotype was sampled from a man between 18 and 29 years old in good health. The sequenced material came from naive CD4+ T cells sorted from blood. Sample subset: CD45RA+ positively selected. The CDR3 reads CASSYGTTSGNTIYF. CDR3 nucleotide sequence: TGTGCCAGCAGTTACGGGACCACCTCTGGAAACACCATATATTTT.